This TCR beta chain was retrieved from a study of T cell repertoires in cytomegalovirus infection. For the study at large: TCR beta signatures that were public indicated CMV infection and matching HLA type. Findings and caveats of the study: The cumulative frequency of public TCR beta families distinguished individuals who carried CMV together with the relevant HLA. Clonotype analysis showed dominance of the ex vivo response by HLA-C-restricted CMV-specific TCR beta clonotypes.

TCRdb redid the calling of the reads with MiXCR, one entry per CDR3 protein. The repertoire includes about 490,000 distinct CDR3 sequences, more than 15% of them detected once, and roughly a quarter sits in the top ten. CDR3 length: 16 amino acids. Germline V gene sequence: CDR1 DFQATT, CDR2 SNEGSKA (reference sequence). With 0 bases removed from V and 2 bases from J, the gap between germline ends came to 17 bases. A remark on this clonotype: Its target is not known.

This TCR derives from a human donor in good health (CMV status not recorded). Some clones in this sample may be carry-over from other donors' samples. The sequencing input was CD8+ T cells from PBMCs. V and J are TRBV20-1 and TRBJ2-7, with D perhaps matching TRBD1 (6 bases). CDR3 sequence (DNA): TGCAGTGCTAGAGATCTGACAGGACAAAAACCCTACGAGCAGTACTTC. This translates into CSARDLTGQKPYEQYF.